This passage covers 27 T cell receptor beta chains from one sample sequenced in a study of molecular identifiers for immune sequencing clone quantification. One entry per CDR3 protein, called by TCRdb with MiXCR from the PCR reads. Of tens of thousands of distinct CDR3 sequences in the sample, around 20% were seen once. Sequencing was done on a sample of naive CD8+ T cells from blood, with Jurkat cell RNA spiked in. Subset: FACS-sorted CD8+CD4-CCR7+CD45RA+ naive T cells. Receptor source: a human donor in good health. Some libraries in this study had Jurkat cell RNA spiked in.

This clonotype was detected many times. The chain recombines TRBV9 with TRBJ2-7; TRBD1 might be the D (6 bases). Germline CDR1 reads SGDLS; CDR2 reads YYNGEE. CDR3 length: 15 residues. V was trimmed by 1 base and J by 0 bases, leaving 11 bases between them. The DNA for the CDR3 is TGTGCCAGCAGCGTAACAGGGACCAGCTCCTACGAGCAGTACTTC. As protein: CASSVTGTSSYEQYF.

The table lists this clonotype with many counts. In DNA form, the CDR3 reads TGCAGCGTTGAAGAACAGGGGGTTAACAACGACGAGCAGTACTTC. Its protein product is CSVEEQGVNNDEQYF. V and J are TRBV29-1 and TRBJ2-7; 8 positions agree with TRBD1. The CDR3 has 15 residues. Germline V gene lookup returns CDR1 SQVTM and CDR2 ANQGSEA. With 0 bases clipped from V and 5 bases from J, the junction kept 9 bases outside the gene matches.

This clonotype was found a few times. The chain couples TRBV27 to TRBJ2-7; D unclear. Germline CDR1 and CDR2: MNHEY and SMNVEV (reference sequence). V lost 6 bases, J lost 2 bases, and 14 bases lay in between. The CDR3 is made up of 14 amino acids. CDR3 nucleotide sequence: TGTGCCAGCAGGGAAACGGGTCTCCCCTACGAGCAGTACTTC. It yields the protein CASRETGLPYEQYF.

The chain combines TRBV20-1 with TRBJ2-7; tentative D call: TRBD2 (6 bases). CDR3 length: 14 residues. V was clipped by 6 bases and J by 4 bases, with 19 bases between them. CDR1 is DFQATT, CDR2 SNEGSKA, per germline (reference sequence). DNA of the CDR3: TGCAGTGCCCTCTACCTAGCGACTAGTTACGAGCAGTACTTC. Its translation is CSALYLATSYEQYF.

Ten or more counts support this clonotype. The rearrangement joins TRBV19 to TRBJ1-5; D remains ambiguous. Germline V gene lookup returns CDR1 LNHDA and CDR2 SQIVND (reference sequence). This CDR3 is built from 14 residues. The V end lost 6 bases, the J end lost 4 bases, and 13 bases lay between the germline ends. CDR3 sequence: CASRQKHLNQPQHF. In DNA, the CDR3 is TGTGCCAGTAGACAGAAACACCTGAATCAGCCCCAGCATTTT.

This clonotype was seen at least ten times. The chain employs TRBV5-5 and TRBJ1-1; maybe TRBD1 (6 bases). The germline gives CDR1 SGHKS, CDR2 YYEKEE (reference sequence). This CDR3 is 14 amino acids long. Trimming shortened V by 0 bases and J by 5 bases, and 11 bases separated the two germline ends. The DNA for the CDR3 is TGTGCCAGCAGCTTGGGAGGGGGTGGGACTGAAGCTTTCTTT. This sequence encodes CASSLGGGGTEAFF.

This sequence joins TRBV5-1 and TRBJ2-1, with D maybe TRBD2 (5 bases). There are 14 residues in the CDR3. V was pared by 0 bases and J by 6 bases, with 10 bases between. Per the germline V gene, CDR1 is SGHRS and CDR2 is YFSETQ. CDR3 in amino acids: CASSLGVEGNEQFF. The CDR3 DNA is TGCGCCAGCAGCTTGGGGGTAGAGGGCAATGAGCAGTTCTTC.

The chain links TRBV30 to TRBJ1-4; a possible D gene is TRBD1 (5 bases). Germline V gives CDR1 GTSNPN, CDR2 SVGIG (reference sequence). CDR3 length equals 16 residues. Trimming removed 0 bases at V and 8 bases at J, with 19 bases between. This chain's CDR3 is CAWSVPYFRDLEKLFF. In DNA form, the CDR3 reads TGTGCCTGGAGTGTACCGTATTTCCGGGACCTCGAAAAACTGTTTTTT.

Comments on this clonotype: At one end, the junction sequence differs from germline, possibly due to a read error. Here the CDR3 reads CASSLVGQKEPQHF. CDR3 DNA sequence: TGTGCCAGCAGTTTAGTCGGGCAGAAGGAGCCCCAGCATTTT. The chain uses TRBV7-9 and TRBJ1-5; D ambiguous. This CDR3 region has 14 residues. Germline loops: CDR1 SEHNR, CDR2 FQNEAQ (reference sequence).

This clonotype was detected ten times or more. The CDR3 nucleotides read TGCGCCAGCAGCCAATCCAGGGTTGGCTACGAGCAGTACTTC. It specifies CASSQSRVGYEQYF. The chain employs TRBV4-3 and TRBJ2-7; D is possibly TRBD1 (5 bases). Looked up from germline, CDR1 is LGHNA and CDR2 is YSLEER. The V end lost 2 bases, the J end lost 3 bases, and 11 bases lay between the germline ends. The CDR3 loop spans 14 amino acids.

V is TRBV2 and J is TRBJ2-2; possibly TRBD2 for D (7 bases). CDR1 is SNHLY and CDR2 is FYNNEI in the germline V gene. CDR3 size: 15 residues. The V gene lost 2 bases and the J gene lost 4 bases, with 11 bases spanning the gap. CDR3 nucleotide sequence: TGTGCCAGCAGTGAATCGGGGGGCGGCACCGGGGAGCTGTTTTTT. This sequence encodes CASSESGGGTGELFF. Drawing the rest from reference TRBV2 and TRBJ2-2, the complete variable domain is EPEVTQTPSHQVTQMGQEVILRCVPISNHLYFYWYRQILGQKVEFLVSFYNNEISEKSEIFDDQFSVERPDGSNFTLKIRSTKLEDSAMYFCASSESGGGTGELFFGEGSRLTVL.

This clonotype has a count of ten or more. The rearrangement joins TRBV6-2 or TRBV6-3 to TRBJ1-1; D call uncertain. V lost 6 bases and J 3 bases, leaving 11 bases between the germline ends. This CDR3 is 13 amino acids long. CDR1 and CDR2 (germline): MNHEY, SVGEGT. The CDR3, as DNA: TGTGCCAGCAGCCCCGGACGGTACACTGAAGCTTTCTTT. Translating gives CASSPGRYTEAFF.

Many counts were recorded for this clonotype. V is TRBV19 and J is TRBJ1-1; D is undetermined. CDR1 is LNHDA and CDR2 is SQIVND in the germline V gene (reference sequence). The V end was cut by 3 bases, the J end by 1 base, with 9 bases between. The CDR3 extends over 14 amino acids. For the CDR3, the DNA is TGTGCCAGTAGTATCCCCAGAGAGAACACTGAAGCTTTCTTT. Its protein product is CASSIPRENTEAFF.

Ten or more counts support this clonotype. V gene TRBV19 combines with J gene TRBJ2-4; TRBD1 aligns across 7 bases. The length of the CDR3 is 15 residues. In germline, CDR1 is LNHDA, CDR2 SQIVND (reference sequence). J was trimmed by 14 bases and V by 1 base; bases with no gene match: 14. CDR3 in DNA: TGTGCCAGTAGTATAGGACAGGGAGCCTTAGGATTCAAGTACTTC. This translates into CASSIGQGALGFKYF.

This clonotype was recorded many times. The genes are TRBV20-1 and TRBJ2-3; D is unresolved. The CDR3 sequence is 12 residues long. The germline V gene encodes CDR1 DFQATT and CDR2 SNEGSKA (reference sequence). V was cut by 5 bases and J by 1 base, with 7 bases left in between. In DNA, the CDR3 is TGCAGTGCTGAGCCCGGCACAGATACGCAGTATTTT. As protein: CSAEPGTDTQYF.

This clonotype was counted a few times. A junction end diverges from the germline sequence, so it may reflect a read error. V is TRBV6-6 and J is TRBJ1-2; D possibly corresponds to TRBD1 (5 bases). Germline V gene data show CDR1 as MNHNY and CDR2 as SVGAGI (reference sequence). The CDR3 spans 17 residues. The CDR3 loop is CASSYPSGKEMNYGYTF. CDR3 DNA: TGTGCTAGCAGTTACCCATCAGGGAAGGAGATGAACTATGGCTACACCTTC.

This clonotype was picked up many times. This rearrangement joins TRBV12-3 or TRBV12-4 to TRBJ2-3, with 15 bases aligning to TRBD2. The CDR3 sequence is 16 residues long. The ends lost 3 bases at V and 5 bases at J; junction bases unmatched: 3. CDR3 amino acids: CASSFGLAGGGDTQYF. For the CDR3, the DNA is TGTGCCAGCAGTTTTGGACTAGCGGGAGGGGGAGATACGCAGTATTTT.

This clonotype was observed many times. V usage is TRBV28 and J usage is TRBJ2-6; D unclear. The germline V gene encodes CDR1 MDHEN and CDR2 SYDVKM. The length of the CDR3 is 15 residues. V lost 8 bases to trimming and J lost 0 bases, with 11 bases between them. The CDR3 reads CASSLVDSGANVLTF. The CDR3 DNA reads as TGTGCCAGCTCCCTGGTAGACTCTGGGGCCAACGTCCTGACTTTC.

This clonotype was seen ten or more times. The chain uses TRBV28 and TRBJ2-5, with TRBD2 identical over 8 bases. The CDR3 is 14 amino acids. V dropped 6 bases and J dropped 5; count of bases not matched to a gene: 8. The germline V gene encodes CDR1 MDHEN and CDR2 SYDVKM. CDR3 residues: CASSQGTRRETQYF. In nucleotides, the CDR3 is TGTGCCAGCAGCCAAGGGACTAGGCGGGAGACCCAGTACTTC.

This clonotype showed up many times. The chain carries TRBV19 and TRBJ2-3; D is tentatively TRBD1 or TRBD2 (6 bases each). The CDR3 is 15 amino acids. Deletions cut 3 bases from V and 1 base from J, with 11 bases between. Germline V gene lookup returns CDR1 LNHDA and CDR2 SQIVND (reference sequence). CDR3 in DNA: TGTGCCAGTAGTATTAACGGGGGCGGCACAGATACGCAGTATTTT. Its translation is CASSINGGGTDTQYF.

This clonotype was seen at least ten times. V is TRBV5-4 and J is TRBJ2-3; D assignment may be TRBD1 or TRBD2 (7 bases each). V lost 4 bases, J lost 4 bases, and 10 bases lay in between. The CDR3 covers 13 residues. Germline V gene data show CDR1 as SGHNT and CDR2 as YYREEE (reference sequence). CDR3 region: CASSGRGPDTQYF. The CDR3 nucleotides read TGTGCCAGCAGCGGGAGGGGGCCAGATACGCAGTATTTT.

This clonotype was detected many times. The CDR3 nucleotides read TGTGCCAGCAGCCAAGATTCGGGGGGATCCGTCTATGGCTACACCTTC. Translating gives CASSQDSGGSVYGYTF. V and J are TRBV14 and TRBJ1-2; a weak D match, TRBD1 (5 bases). V lost 0 bases to trimming and J lost 4 bases, with 15 bases between them. Germline V CDR1 and CDR2: SGHDN, FVKESK. The CDR3 spans 16 residues.

With respect to this clonotype: At one boundary the junction diverges from the germline segment, which might be a read error. V and J are TRBV29-1 and TRBJ2-7, with D tentatively TRBD1 or TRBD2 (5 bases each). The CDR3 is made up of 12 amino acids. From germline, CDR1 is SQVTM and CDR2 ANQGSEA. In DNA, the CDR3 is TGTAGCGTTGAAAGGGACGCCTACGAGCAGCACTTC. It yields the protein CSVERDAYEQHF.

The V and J genes are TRBV29-1 and TRBJ2-3, with 9 bases aligning to TRBD2. Per germline, CDR1 SQVTM and CDR2 ANQGSEA. This CDR3 has 13 amino acids. V dropped 7 bases and J dropped 2; count of bases not matched to a gene: 4. The CDR3 protein is CSGRLADTDTQYF. DNA of the CDR3: TGCAGCGGCCGACTAGCGGACACAGATACGCAGTATTTT.

For this clonotype: It may be a read error: a sequence one base away is much more abundant. V usage is TRBV15 and J usage is TRBJ2-1, with D tentatively TRBD1 or TRBD2 (6 bases each). Germline CDR1 LNHNV, CDR2 YYDKDF (reference sequence). The CDR3 covers 13 residues. V was trimmed by 4 bases and J by 12 bases, leaving 16 bases between them. CDR3 bases: TGTGCCACCAGCAAGAGGGGGGCTCCTGGGCAGTTCTTC. Its protein is CATSKRGAPGQFF. Full variable domain (remainder filled in from reference TRBV15 and TRBJ2-1): DAMVIQNPRYQVTQFGKPVTLSCSQTLNHNVMYWYQQKSSQAPKLLFHYYDKDFNNEADTPDNFQSRRPNTSFCFLDIRSPGLGDTAMYLCATSKRGAPGQFFGPGTRLTVL.

This clonotype occurred many times. The chain employs TRBV4-1 and TRBJ2-4; D not certain. CDR1 is MGHRA and CDR2 is YSYEKL in the germline V gene. V was shortened by 2 bases and J by 6 bases, with 2 bases between the two germline ends. The CDR3 runs to 11 residues. The CDR3 bases are TGCGCCAGCAGCCAACTAAACATTCAGTACTTC. Protein sequence: CASSQLNIQYF.

This clonotype was counted many times. The chain links TRBV7-9 to TRBJ2-1; D is unclear. Germline lookup yields CDR1 SEHNR and CDR2 FQNEAQ (reference sequence). With 2 bases removed from V and 6 bases from J, the gap between germline ends came to 5 bases. CDR3 length: 12 amino acids. CDR3 region: CASSLRPNEQFF. The CDR3 nucleotides read TGTGCCAGCAGCTTAAGACCCAATGAGCAGTTCTTC.